Presented here are 13 T cell receptor beta chains from one specimen sequenced in a study of T cells in Graves' hyperthyroidism and ophthalmopathy. The TCR beta CDR3 regions underwent amplification using RNA transcripts as the source. The study used the HTBI primer set for a first-round RT-PCR of the TCR CDR3. MiXCR was run by TCRdb on the multiplex PCR reads, yielding one entry per CDR3 protein. The top ten clones hold just under 40% of a sample with around 300,000 distinct CDR3 sequences, roughly a fifth of them seen once. The sample was blood. The origin of the receptors is a man over 45 with Graves' ophthalmopathy.

There are many counts of this clonotype. The CDR3 sequence is CASSLAIGLAGRDTQYF. The CDR3 nucleotides are TGTGCCAGCAGCTTAGCCATCGGACTAGCGGGCAGAGATACGCAGTATTTT. V usage is TRBV11-3 and J usage is TRBJ2-3; 11 bases are shared with TRBD2. V lost 1 base to trimming and J lost 5 bases; unmatched junction nucleotides: 8. The CDR3 has 17 residues. CDR1 is SGHNT and CDR2 is YENEEA in the germline V gene.

This clonotype was counted between two and nine times. This chain links TRBV9 with TRBJ2-3, with 7 bases aligning to TRBD2. The junction had 5 bases not matched to a gene; V was cut back by 4 bases and J by 0 bases. The CDR3 loop spans 15 amino acids. Germline V gives CDR1 SGDLS, CDR2 YYNGEE. This chain's CDR3 is CASSPVAGSTDTQYF. In DNA form, the CDR3 reads TGTGCCAGCAGCCCAGTAGCGGGCAGCACAGATACGCAGTATTTT.

In its sample, this clonotype was seen many times. The chain combines TRBV28 with TRBJ1-6; maybe TRBD1 (6 bases). There are 13 residues in the CDR3. The V gene's germline CDR1 is MDHEN and CDR2 SYDVKM. The V gene lost 10 bases and the J gene lost 4 bases, with 11 bases spanning the gap. CDR3 nucleotide sequence: TGTGCCACACGGACAGAGTATAATTCACCCCTCCACTTT. Translation gives CATRTEYNSPLHF.

This clonotype was found many times. The rearrangement links TRBV20-1 to TRBJ2-7; 10 bases fit TRBD2. The V gene end was trimmed by 2 bases and the J gene end by 5 bases; junction bases not matched to a gene: 6. The CDR3 covers 14 residues. Germline CDR1 is DFQATT and CDR2 is SNEGSKA (reference sequence). Here the CDR3 DNA reads TGCAGTGCTAGACTAGCGGGAGTCGATCACGAGCAGTACTTC. Translated, it gives CSARLAGVDHEQYF.

The chain carries TRBV11-2 and TRBJ2-1; D may match TRBD1 or TRBD2 (5 bases each). The length of the CDR3 is 16 residues. Germline V gene sequence: CDR1 SGHAT, CDR2 FQNNGV. Trimming pared 2 bases from V and 3 bases from J, leaving 14 bases between. The CDR3 reads CASSLRGQTIYNEQFF. CDR3 nucleotides: TGTGCCAGCAGCTTAAGGGGCCAGACTATCTACAATGAGCAGTTCTTC.

This clonotype was observed many times. The chain combines TRBV11-2 with TRBJ2-1; 11 bases line up with TRBD2. Germline loops: CDR1 SGHAT, CDR2 FQNNGV. V dropped 3 bases and J dropped 8; count of bases not matched to a gene: 21. This CDR3 region has 20 residues. The DNA of the CDR3 is TGTGCCAGCAGCTTTGGGCCGAAACTAGGGGTAGCGGGAGGGCCCCATGAGCAGTTCTTC. Its translation: CASSFGPKLGVAGGPHEQFF.

V usage is TRBV15 and J usage is TRBJ2-3; D is uncertain. The CDR3 is 18 amino acids. The V gene's germline CDR1 is LNHNV and CDR2 YYDKDF (reference sequence). Trimming stripped 4 bases from V and 0 bases from J, with 20 bases between. The CDR3 DNA sequence: TGTGCCACCAGCAATTACATCGGACGGTTTTCTAGCACAGATACGCAGTATTTT. Amino acid sequence: CATSNYIGRFSSTDTQYF.

This clonotype was counted between two and nine times. The chain combines TRBV19 with TRBJ2-1; no clear D gene. Per the germline V gene, CDR1 is LNHDA and CDR2 is SQIVND (reference sequence). With 8 bases removed from V and 7 bases from J, the gap between germline ends came to 12 bases. The CDR3 runs 12 residues. The CDR3 loop is CASEFGQNEQFF. The CDR3 region has the DNA TGTGCCAGTGAGTTCGGTCAGAATGAGCAGTTCTTC.

This clonotype has just one count. The gene calls are TRBV18 and TRBJ2-1, with D perhaps TRBD2 (6 bases). The CDR3 has 13 amino acids. Germline loops: CDR1 KGHSH, CDR2 LQKENI. The V gene lost 4 bases and the J gene lost 5 bases, with 9 bases spanning the gap. This CDR3 reads CASSRGGDNEQFF. The CDR3 nucleotides read TGTGCCAGCTCACGGGGAGGAGACAATGAGCAGTTCTTC.

This clonotype was seen ten or more times. The J gene is TRBJ1-1, the V gene TRBV2; the match to TRBD1 covers 8 bases. Germline V gene lookup returns CDR1 SNHLY and CDR2 FYNNEI. V was pared by 0 bases and J by 1 base, with 1 base of the junction left unmatched. The CDR3 consists of 15 residues. For the CDR3, the DNA is TGTGCCAGCAGTGAAGCGGGGACAGGGAACACTGAAGCTTTCTTT. Protein sequence: CASSEAGTGNTEAFF.

This chain uses TRBV6-1 with TRBJ2-3; D gene ambiguous. This CDR3 comprises 13 residues. Between the trimmed V and J ends, which lost 3 bases and 2 bases, there was a span of 6 bases. Germline V lookup: CDR1 MNHNS, CDR2 SASEGT. DNA of the CDR3: TGTGCCAGCAGTGAGACCTACACAGATACGCAGTATTTT. Amino acids: CASSETYTDTQYF.

On this clonotype itself: This may stem from a read error, because a much larger clone lies one nucleotide away. The chain uses TRBV11-1 and TRBJ2-1; D uncertain. V was clipped by 1 base and J by 6 bases, with 13 bases between them. The CDR3 length is 15 residues. The germline V gene has CDR1 SGHAT and CDR2 FQDESV (reference sequence). The CDR3 spells CASSLGTYQSNEQFF. The CDR3 DNA follows: TGTGCCAGCAGCTTAGGCACGTACCAGTCCAATGAGCAGTTCTTC.

This clonotype was seen ten or more times. The chain joins TRBV3-1 to TRBJ1-2, with D tentatively TRBD1 (5 bases). Trimming removed 0 bases from V and 8 bases from J, with 13 bases in between. The CDR3 sequence is 14 residues long. Germline CDR1 reads LGHDT; CDR2 reads YNNKEL (reference sequence). The CDR3 DNA follows: TGTGCCAGCAGCCAAGAGGCTATCCGGGGGGGCTACACCTTC. It specifies CASSQEAIRGGYTF.